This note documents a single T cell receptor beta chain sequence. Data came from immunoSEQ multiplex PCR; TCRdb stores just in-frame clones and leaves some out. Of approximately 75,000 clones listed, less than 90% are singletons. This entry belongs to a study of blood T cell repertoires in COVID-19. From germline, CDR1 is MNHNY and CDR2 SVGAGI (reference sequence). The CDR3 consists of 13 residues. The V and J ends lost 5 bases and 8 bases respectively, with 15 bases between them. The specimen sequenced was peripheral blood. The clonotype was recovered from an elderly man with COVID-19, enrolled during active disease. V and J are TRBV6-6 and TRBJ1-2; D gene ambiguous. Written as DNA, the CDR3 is TGTGCCAGCAGTCCCGGGAGGGTTGAGGGCTACACCTTC. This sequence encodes CASSPGRVEGYTF.